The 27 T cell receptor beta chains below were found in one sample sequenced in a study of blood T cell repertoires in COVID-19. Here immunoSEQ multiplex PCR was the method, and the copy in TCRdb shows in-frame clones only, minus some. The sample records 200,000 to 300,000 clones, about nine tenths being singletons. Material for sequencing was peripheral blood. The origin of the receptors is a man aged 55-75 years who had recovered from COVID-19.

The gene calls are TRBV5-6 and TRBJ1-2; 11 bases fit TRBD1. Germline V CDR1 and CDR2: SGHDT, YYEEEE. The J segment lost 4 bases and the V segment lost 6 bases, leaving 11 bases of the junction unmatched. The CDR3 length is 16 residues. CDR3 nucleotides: TGTGCCAGCAAGGGACAGGGGGTCGTCTCGCCCTATGGCTACACCTTC. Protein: CASKGQGVVSPYGYTF.

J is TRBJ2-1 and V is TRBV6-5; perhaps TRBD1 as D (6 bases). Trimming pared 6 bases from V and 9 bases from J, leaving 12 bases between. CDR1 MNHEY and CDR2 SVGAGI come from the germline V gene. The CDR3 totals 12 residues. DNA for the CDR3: TGTGCCAGCAGCCCCCCAGGGGTTGAGCAGTTCTTC. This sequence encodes CASSPPGVEQFF.

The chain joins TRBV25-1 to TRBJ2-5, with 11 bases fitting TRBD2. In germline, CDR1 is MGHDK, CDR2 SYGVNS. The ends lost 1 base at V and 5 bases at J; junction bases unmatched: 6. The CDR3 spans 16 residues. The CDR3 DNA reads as TGTGCCAGCAGTGAATTAATTAGCGGGGGGGACGAGACCCAGTACTTC. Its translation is CASSELISGGDETQYF.

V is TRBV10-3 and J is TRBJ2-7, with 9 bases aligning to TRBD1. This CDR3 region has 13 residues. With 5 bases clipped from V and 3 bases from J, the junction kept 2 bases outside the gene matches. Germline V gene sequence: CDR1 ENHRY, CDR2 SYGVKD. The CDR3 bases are TGTGCCATCAGTAGGGGACAGGGCTACGAGCAGTACTTC. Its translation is CAISRGQGYEQYF.

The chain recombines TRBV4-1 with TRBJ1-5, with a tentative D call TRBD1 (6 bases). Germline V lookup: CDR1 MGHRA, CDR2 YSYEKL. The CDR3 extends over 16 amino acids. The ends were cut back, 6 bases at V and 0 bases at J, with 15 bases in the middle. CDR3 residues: CASSPGQYYSNQPQHF. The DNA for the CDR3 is TGCGCCAGCAGTCCAGGACAGTATTATAGCAATCAGCCCCAGCATTTT.

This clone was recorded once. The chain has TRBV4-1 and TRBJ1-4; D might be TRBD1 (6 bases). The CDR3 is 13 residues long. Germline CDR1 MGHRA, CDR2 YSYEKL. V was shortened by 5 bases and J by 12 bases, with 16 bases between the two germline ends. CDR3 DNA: TGCGCCAGCAGCTTTGGCCAGGGGACGGAACTGTTTTTT. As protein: CASSFGQGTELFF.

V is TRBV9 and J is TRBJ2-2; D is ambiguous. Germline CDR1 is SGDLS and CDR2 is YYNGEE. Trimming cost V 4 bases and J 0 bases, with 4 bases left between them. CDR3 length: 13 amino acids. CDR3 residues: CASSLTNTGELFF. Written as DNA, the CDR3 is TGTGCCAGCAGCCTAACGAACACCGGGGAGCTGTTTTTT.

The CDR3 DNA follows: TGTGCCAGCAGCTTAGGTAGCGGTGGGGGAGATACGCAGTATTTT. Its translation is CASSLGSGGGDTQYF. The gene calls are TRBV11-3 and TRBJ2-3, with D maybe TRBD2 (6 bases). Trimming stripped 1 base from V and 5 bases from J, with 13 bases between. Germline V gene data show CDR1 as SGHNT and CDR2 as YENEEA. The CDR3 runs 15 residues.

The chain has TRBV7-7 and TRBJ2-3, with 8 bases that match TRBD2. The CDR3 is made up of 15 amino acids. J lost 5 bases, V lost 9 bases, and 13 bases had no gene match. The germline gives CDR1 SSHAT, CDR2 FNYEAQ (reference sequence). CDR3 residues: CARSRPGLGVDTQYF. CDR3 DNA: TGTGCCAGATCGCGACCGGGACTAGGGGTAGATACGCAGTATTTT.

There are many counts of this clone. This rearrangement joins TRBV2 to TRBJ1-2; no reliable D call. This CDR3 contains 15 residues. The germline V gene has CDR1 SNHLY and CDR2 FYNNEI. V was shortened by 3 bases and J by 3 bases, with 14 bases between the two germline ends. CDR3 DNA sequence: TGTGCCAGCAGTGATAGGTGGCGGACTCACTATGGCTACACCTTC. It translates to CASSDRWRTHYGYTF.

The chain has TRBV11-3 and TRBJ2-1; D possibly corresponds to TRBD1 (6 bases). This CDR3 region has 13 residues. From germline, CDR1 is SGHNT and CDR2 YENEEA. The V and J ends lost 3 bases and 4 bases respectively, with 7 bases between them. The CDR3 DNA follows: TGTGCCAGCAGCTTGGGGGCATACAATGAGCAGTTCTTC. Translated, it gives CASSLGAYNEQFF.

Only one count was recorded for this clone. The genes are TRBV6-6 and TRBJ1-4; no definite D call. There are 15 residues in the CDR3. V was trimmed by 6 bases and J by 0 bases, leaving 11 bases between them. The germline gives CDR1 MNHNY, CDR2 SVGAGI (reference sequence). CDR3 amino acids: CASSSYRATNEKLFF. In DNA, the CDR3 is TGTGCCAGCAGCTCCTACAGAGCAACTAATGAAAAACTGTTTTTT.

The CDR3 sequence: CASSPTAGQSLPTNYNEQFF. The DNA for the CDR3 is TGTGCCAGCAGCCCGACTGCAGGACAGTCCCTCCCAACAAACTACAATGAGCAGTTCTTC. The genes are TRBV3-1 (or the pseudogene TRBV3-2) and TRBJ2-1; possible D gene TRBD1, 6 bases. From germline, CDR1 is LGHDT and CDR2 YNNKEL (reference sequence). V was shortened by 4 bases and J by 3 bases, with 28 bases between the two germline ends. The CDR3 loop spans 20 amino acids.

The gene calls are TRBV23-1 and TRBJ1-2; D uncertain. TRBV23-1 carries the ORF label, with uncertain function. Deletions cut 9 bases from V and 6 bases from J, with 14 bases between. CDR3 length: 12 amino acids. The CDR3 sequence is CARQPAINGYTF. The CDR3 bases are TGCGCCAGACAGCCCGCAATCAATGGCTACACCTTC.

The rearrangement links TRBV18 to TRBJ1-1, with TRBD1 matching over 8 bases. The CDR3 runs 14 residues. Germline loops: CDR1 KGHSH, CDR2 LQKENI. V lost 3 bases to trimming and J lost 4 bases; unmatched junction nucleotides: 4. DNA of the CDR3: TGTGCCAGCTCACCCGACAGGGGTTCCACTGAAGCTTTCTTT. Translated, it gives CASSPDRGSTEAFF. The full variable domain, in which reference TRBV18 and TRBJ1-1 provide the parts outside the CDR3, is NAGVMQNPRHLVRRRGQEARLRCSPMKGHSHVYWYRQLPEEGLKFMVYLQKENIIDESGMPKERFSAEFPKEGPSILRIQQVVRGDSAAYFCASSPDRGSTEAFFGQGTRLTVV.

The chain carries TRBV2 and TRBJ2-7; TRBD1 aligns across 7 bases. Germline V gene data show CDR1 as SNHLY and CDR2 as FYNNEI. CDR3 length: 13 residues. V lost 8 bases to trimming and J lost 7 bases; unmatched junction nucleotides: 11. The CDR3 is CASDRQGLEEQYF. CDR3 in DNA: TGTGCCAGCGATAGACAGGGCTTAGAAGAGCAGTACTTC. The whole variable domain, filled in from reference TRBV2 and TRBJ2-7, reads EPEVTQTPSHQVTQMGQEVILRCVPISNHLYFYWYRQILGQKVEFLVSFYNNEISEKSEIFDDQFSVERPDGSNFTLKIRSTKLEDSAMYFCASDRQGLEEQYFGPGTRLTVT.

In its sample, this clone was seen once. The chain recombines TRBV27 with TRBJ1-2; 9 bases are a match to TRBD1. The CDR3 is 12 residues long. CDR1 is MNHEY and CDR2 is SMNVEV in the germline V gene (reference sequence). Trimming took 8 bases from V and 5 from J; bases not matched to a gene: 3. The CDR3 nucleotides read TGTGCCAGCCTAGACAGGGGGTATGGCTACACCTTC. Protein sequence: CASLDRGYGYTF.

CDR3 nucleotide sequence: TGCGCCAGCAGCTTGGTTCCCCTAACCAGGGGGCCGGCCAACGTCCTGACTTTC. Its translation: CASSLVPLTRGPANVLTF. The chain combines TRBV5-1 with TRBJ2-6; 8 bases match TRBD1. With V trimmed by 0 bases and J by 6 bases, 11 bases remained unmatched. The germline gives CDR1 SGHRS, CDR2 YFSETQ. This CDR3 has 18 residues.

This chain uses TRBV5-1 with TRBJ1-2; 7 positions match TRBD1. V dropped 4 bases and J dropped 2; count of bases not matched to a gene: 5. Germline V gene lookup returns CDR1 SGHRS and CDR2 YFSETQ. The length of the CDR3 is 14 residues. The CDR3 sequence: CASSTPGQNYGYTF. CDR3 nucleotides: TGCGCCAGCAGCACCCCGGGACAGAACTATGGCTACACCTTC.

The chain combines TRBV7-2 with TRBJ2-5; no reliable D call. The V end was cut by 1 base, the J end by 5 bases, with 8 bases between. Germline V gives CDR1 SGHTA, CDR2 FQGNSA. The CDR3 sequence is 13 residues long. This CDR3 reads CASSLESRETQYF. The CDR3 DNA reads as TGTGCCAGCAGCTTAGAAAGCAGGGAGACCCAGTACTTC.

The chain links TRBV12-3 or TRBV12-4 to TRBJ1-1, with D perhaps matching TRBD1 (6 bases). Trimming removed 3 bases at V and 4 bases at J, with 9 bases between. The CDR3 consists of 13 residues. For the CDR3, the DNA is TGTGCCAGCAGTTTTGTCAGGGGCACTGAAGCTTTCTTT. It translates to CASSFVRGTEAFF.

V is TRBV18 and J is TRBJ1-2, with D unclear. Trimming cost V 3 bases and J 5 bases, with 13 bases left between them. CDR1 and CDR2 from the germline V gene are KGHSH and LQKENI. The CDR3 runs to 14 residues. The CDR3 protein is CASSPAVVTYGYTF. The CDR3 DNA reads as TGTGCCAGCTCACCCGCTGTGGTGACATATGGCTACACCTTC.

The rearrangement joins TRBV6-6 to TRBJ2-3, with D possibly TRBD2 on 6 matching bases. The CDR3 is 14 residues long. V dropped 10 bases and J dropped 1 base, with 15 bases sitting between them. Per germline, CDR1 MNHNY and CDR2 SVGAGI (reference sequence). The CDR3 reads CATAWGVGTDTQYF. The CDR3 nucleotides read TGTGCCACCGCGTGGGGGGTGGGCACAGATACGCAGTATTTT.

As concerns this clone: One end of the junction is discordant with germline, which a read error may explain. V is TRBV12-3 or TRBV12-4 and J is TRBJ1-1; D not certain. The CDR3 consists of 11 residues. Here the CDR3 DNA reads TGTGCCAGCAGTTCCAGGACGGCGCGGGCCTTT. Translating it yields CASSSRTARAF.

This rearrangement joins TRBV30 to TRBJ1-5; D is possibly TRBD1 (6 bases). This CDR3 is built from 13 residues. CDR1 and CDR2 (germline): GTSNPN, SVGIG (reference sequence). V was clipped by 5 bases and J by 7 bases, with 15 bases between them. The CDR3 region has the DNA TGTGCCTGGGCACAGGGCCGTGGCCAGCCCCAGCATTTT. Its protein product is CAWAQGRGQPQHF.

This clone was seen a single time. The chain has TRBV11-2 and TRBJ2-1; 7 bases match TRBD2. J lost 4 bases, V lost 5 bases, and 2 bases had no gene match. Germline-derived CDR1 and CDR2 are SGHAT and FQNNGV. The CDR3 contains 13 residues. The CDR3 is CASSGEGYNEQFF. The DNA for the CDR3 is TGTGCCAGCAGCGGGGAGGGTTACAATGAGCAGTTCTTC.

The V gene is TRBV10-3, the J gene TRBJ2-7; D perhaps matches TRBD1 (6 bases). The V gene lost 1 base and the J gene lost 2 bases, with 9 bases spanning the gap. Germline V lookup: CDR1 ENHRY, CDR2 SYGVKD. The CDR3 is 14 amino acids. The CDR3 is CAISEFKGAYEQYF. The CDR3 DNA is TGTGCCATCAGTGAGTTTAAGGGGGCCTACGAGCAGTACTTC.